This TCR beta chain was retrieved from a study of T cell responses to AZD1222 COVID-19 vaccine. Study-wide findings and caveats: Two AZD1222 administrations were followed by greater Spike-specific TCR breadth and depth.

Of note for this clone: As yet, its antigen is unknown.

TCRdb keeps only in-frame clones here, not all; method: immunoSEQ multiplex PCR. The sample has about 140,000 clones; about 90% are singletons. In germline, CDR1 is MDHEN, CDR2 SYDVKM. This CDR3 region has 16 residues. J gave up 0 bases and V 4 bases, and 8 bases lay outside the gene matches. This TCR was sampled from an adult in good health. The sample was peripheral blood, taken on day 0 of AZD1222 vaccination. This chain links TRBV28 with TRBJ1-1; 7 bases match TRBD1. As DNA, the CDR3 is TGTGCCAGCAGTTCGGCGTCCGGGACAGTGAACACTGAAGCTTTCTTT. Amino acids: CASSSASGTVNTEAFF.